This T cell receptor beta chain was recorded in a study of spatial heterogeneity in lung cancer. On the study more broadly: Detected sequences consistently included more beta-chain ones than alpha-chain ones. Regarding the study as a whole: The study found ubiquitous expanded tumor TCRs in blood more at resection than follow-up.

The time point denotes: sample taken at primary tumor resection. Tumor, nontumor lung or frozen PBMC supplied whole RNA that was sequenced unsorted. Donation came from about 72 patients with untreated early-stage non-small cell lung cancer. Each TCR cDNA molecule bore a unique molecular identifier. TCRdb reprocessed the 5' RACE reads via MiXCR and lists one record per CDR3 protein. The sample has approximately 81,000 distinct CDR3 sequences; 10% to 15% are singletons. This clonotype was detected many times. The target antigen is unknown. This receptor was obtained from a male donor with early-stage non-small cell lung cancer. The source material was PBMCs, sampled at surgery.

This CDR3 is CASSGGGHQETQYF. The CDR3 DNA reads TGCGCCAGCAGCGGGGGAGGACACCAAGAGACCCAGTACTTC. The V gene is TRBV5-1, the J gene TRBJ2-5; D may be TRBD2 (6 bases). This CDR3 has 14 amino acids. V dropped 4 bases and J dropped 0 bases, with 10 bases sitting between them. CDR1 is SGHRS, CDR2 YFSETQ, per germline. Using reference TRBV5-1 and TRBJ2-5 for the parts outside the CDR3, the full variable domain is KAGVTQTPRYLIKTRGQQVTLSCSPISGHRSVSWYQQTPGQGLQFLFEYFSETQRNKGNFPGRFSGRQFSNSRSEMNVSTLELGDSALYLCASSGGGHQETQYFGPGTRLLVL.